Each of the 3 T cell receptor beta chains below was sequenced from the same sample in a study of blood T cell repertoires in COVID-19. Produced via immunoSEQ multiplex PCR; TCRdb's table is partial and in-frame only. The sample holds some 120,000 clones; 88% are singletons and the top ten take less than 2%. Sequencing was performed on peripheral blood. The origin of the receptors is a human donor in a cohort sampled during active COVID-19.

Only one count was recorded for this clone. V is TRBV4-1 and J is TRBJ2-7; possibly TRBD1 for D (5 bases). V lost 0 bases to trimming and J lost 2 bases, with 8 bases between them. Per germline, CDR1 MGHRA and CDR2 YSYEKL. The CDR3 covers 14 residues. This chain's CDR3 is CASSQDQGPYEQYF. The DNA for the CDR3 is TGCGCCAGCAGCCAAGATCAGGGCCCCTACGAGCAGTACTTC.

The J gene is TRBJ1-5, the V gene TRBV5-1; D may be TRBD1 (5 bases). The germline gives CDR1 SGHRS, CDR2 YFSETQ. This CDR3 region has 15 residues. With 1 base removed from V and 1 base from J, the gap between germline ends came to 9 bases. CDR3 coding DNA: TGCGCCAGCAGCTTGAATGGGGGGAGCAATCAGCCCCAGCATTTT. Residues: CASSLNGGSNQPQHF.

This chain joins TRBV25-1 and TRBJ2-5, with TRBD2 identical over 7 bases. This CDR3 region has 17 residues. Germline V gives CDR1 MGHDK, CDR2 SYGVNS. The junction had 14 bases not matched to a gene; V was cut back by 5 bases and J by 2 bases. CDR3 sequence: CASSPSPAGTTQETQYF. The CDR3 nucleotides are TGTGCCAGCAGTCCCTCCCCAGCGGGGACGACACAAGAGACCCAGTACTTC.